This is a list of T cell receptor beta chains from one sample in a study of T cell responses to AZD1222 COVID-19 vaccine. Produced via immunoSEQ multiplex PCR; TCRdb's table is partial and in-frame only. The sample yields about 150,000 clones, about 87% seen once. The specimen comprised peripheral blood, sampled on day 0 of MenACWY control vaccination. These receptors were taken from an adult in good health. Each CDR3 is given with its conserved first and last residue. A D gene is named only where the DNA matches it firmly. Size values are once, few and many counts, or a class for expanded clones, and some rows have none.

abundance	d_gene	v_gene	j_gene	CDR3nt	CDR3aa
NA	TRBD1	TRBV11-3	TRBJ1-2	TGTGCCAGCAGCTTAGAAAAGTGGGGACAGGGAGAACCCTATGGCTACACCTTC	CASSLEKWGQGEPYGYTF
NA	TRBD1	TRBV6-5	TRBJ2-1	TGTGCCAGCCGACCTCGAGGGGGACAGGGTCTTGAGCAGTTCTTC	CASRPRGGQGLEQFF
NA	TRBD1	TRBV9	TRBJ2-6	TGTGCCAGCAGCGTAAGCTCACAGGGGGCTGGGGCCAACGTCCTGACTTTC	CASSVSSQGAGANVLTF
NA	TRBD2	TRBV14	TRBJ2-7	TGTGCCAGCAGCCAAGATCCACCGGGACTAGCGGGAGCTGCCTACGAGCAGTACTTC	CASSQDPPGLAGAAYEQYF
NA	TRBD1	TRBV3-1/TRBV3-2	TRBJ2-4	TGTGCCAGCAGCCACGGACAGGGTGTCGGGAACATTCAGTACTTC	CASSHGQGVGNIQYF
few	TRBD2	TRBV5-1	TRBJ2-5	TGCGCCAGCAGCCCGGGGGGAGGGGATCAAGAGACCCAGTACTTC	CASSPGGGDQETQYF
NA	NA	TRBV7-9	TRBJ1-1	TGTGCCAGCAGCCACGGGACCGTTGAGAACACTGAAGCTTTCTTT	CASSHGTVENTEAFF
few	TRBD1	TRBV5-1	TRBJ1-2	TGCGCCAGCAGCTTGCTTGGGACAGGGGATGGCTACACCTTC	CASSLLGTGDGYTF
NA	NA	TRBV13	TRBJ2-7	TGTGCCAGCAGCTTAAATCCTAGAGTCTACGAGCAGTACTTC	CASSLNPRVYEQYF
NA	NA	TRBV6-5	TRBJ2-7	TGTGCCAGCAGTTACTCGACCGGGGTTACCTACGAGCAGTACTTC	CASSYSTGVTYEQYF
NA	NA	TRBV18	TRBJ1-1	TGTGCCAGCTCACCCAGTTCGGGGATGGACACTGAAGCTTTCTTT	CASSPSSGMDTEAFF
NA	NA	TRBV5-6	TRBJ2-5	TGTGCCAGCAGCCGATGGTGGCGGAGAACCCAAGAGACCCAGTACTTC	CASSRWWRRTQETQYF
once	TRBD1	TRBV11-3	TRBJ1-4	TGTGCCAGCAGCCGTAGGGACAGGGATGAAAAACTGTTTTTT	CASSRRDRDEKLFF
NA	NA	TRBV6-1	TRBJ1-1	TGTGCCAGCTCAGCGGGACGGAAGAACACTGAAGCTTTCTTT	CASSAGRKNTEAFF
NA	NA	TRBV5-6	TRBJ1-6	TGTGCCAGCAGCTTGATCGATTATAATTCACCCCTCCACTTT	CASSLIDYNSPLHF
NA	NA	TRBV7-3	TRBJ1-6	TGTGCCAGCAGCTCTACAGGACCACATTCACCCCTCCACTTT	CASSSTGPHSPLHF
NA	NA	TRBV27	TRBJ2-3	TGTGCCAGCAGTTTATACAGCAGGTTCACAGATACGCAGTATTTT	CASSLYSRFTDTQYF
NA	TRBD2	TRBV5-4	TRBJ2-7	TGTGCCAGCAGCCCCCAAAATAGCGGGAACTCCTACGAGCAGTACTTC	CASSPQNSGNSYEQYF
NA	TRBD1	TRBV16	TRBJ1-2	TGTGCCAGCAGCCGGACAGGGAACAGCTACACCTTC	CASSRTGNSYTF
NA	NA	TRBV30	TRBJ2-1	TGTGCCTGGAGCACGGGACAACGGCGTGGCAATGAGCAGTTCTTC	CAWSTGQRRGNEQFF
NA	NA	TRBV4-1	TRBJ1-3	TGCGCCAGCAGCCAAGTATTAGCAGGCTCTGGAAACACCATATATTTT	CASSQVLAGSGNTIYF
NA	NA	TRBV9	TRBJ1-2	TGTGCCAGCAGCGTACAATCAACTAACTATGGCTACACCTTC	CASSVQSTNYGYTF
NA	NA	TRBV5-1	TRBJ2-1	TGCGCCAGCAGCAGACAGGACTTCGCCTACAATGAGCAGTTCTTC	CASSRQDFAYNEQFF
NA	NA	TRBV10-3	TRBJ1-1	TGTGCCATCAGTGACCCCTATAAGCTGGGAAGTTCGAACACTGAAGCTTTCTTT	CAISDPYKLGSSNTEAFF
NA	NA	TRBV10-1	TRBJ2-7	TGCGCCAGCAGTGAGTTGCCGGTGTACGAGCAGTACTTC	CASSELPVYEQYF
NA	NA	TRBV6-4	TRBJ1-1	TGTGCCAGCAGAATCGACCGGTCCACTGAAGCTTTCTTT	CASRIDRSTEAFF
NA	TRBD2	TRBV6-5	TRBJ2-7	TGTGCCAGCACGGGGGGCTACGAGCAGTACTTC	CASTGGYEQYF
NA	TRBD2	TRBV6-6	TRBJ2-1	TGTGCCAGCAGTTACTTCGCTAGCGGAGAGTACAATGAGCAGTTCTTC	CASSYFASGEYNEQFF
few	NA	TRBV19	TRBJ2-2	TGTGCCAGTAGCCCCCGGGGGGCCACCGGGGAGCTGTTTTTT	CASSPRGATGELFF
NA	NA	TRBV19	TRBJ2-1	TGTGCCAGTGTCCCCGGACCCACAGGGTACGCTGAGCAGTTCTTC	CASVPGPTGYAEQFF
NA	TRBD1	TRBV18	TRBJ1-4	TGTGCCAGCTCACCAGGGACAGGCGGTAATGAAAAACTGTTTTTT	CASSPGTGGNEKLFF
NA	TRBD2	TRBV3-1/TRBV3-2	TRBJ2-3	TGTGCCAGCAGCCACTACGGATCTAGCGGGACTAGCACAGATACGCAGTATTTT	CASSHYGSSGTSTDTQYF
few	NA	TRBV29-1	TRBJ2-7	TGCAGCGTCGCCGGAGGGGGAGGCTCCTACGAGCAGTACTTC	CSVAGGGGSYEQYF
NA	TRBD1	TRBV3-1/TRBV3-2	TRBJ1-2	TGTGCCAGCAGCCAAGGGGGAACAGGGGGCAGGTATGGCTACACCTTC	CASSQGGTGGRYGYTF
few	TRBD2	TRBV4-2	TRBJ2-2	TGTGCCAGCAGCCAAGGGACTAGCGGCGGCACCGGGGAGCTGTTTTTT	CASSQGTSGGTGELFF
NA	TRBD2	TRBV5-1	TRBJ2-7	TGCGCCAGCAGCTTGACTAGCGGGATGGGGTACGAGCAGTACTTC	CASSLTSGMGYEQYF
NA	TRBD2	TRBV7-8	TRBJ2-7	TGTGCCAGCAGCCTTACTAGCGGGAGGCCCTACGAGCAGTACTTC	CASSLTSGRPYEQYF
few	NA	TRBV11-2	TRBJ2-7	TGTGCCAGCAGCAAAGGGACCGCCTACGAGCAGTACTTC	CASSKGTAYEQYF
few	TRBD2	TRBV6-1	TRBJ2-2	TGTGCCAGCAGTGAGGCGGGAGCGGGGACCGGGGAGCTGTTTTTT	CASSEAGAGTGELFF
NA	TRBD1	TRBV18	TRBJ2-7	TGTGCCAGCTCACGGATGACAGGGGGCGGCGACGAGCAGTACTTC	CASSRMTGGGDEQYF
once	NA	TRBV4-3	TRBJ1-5	TGCGCCAGCAGCCAGGGGAGGGGCAATCAGCCCCAGCATTTT	CASSQGRGNQPQHF
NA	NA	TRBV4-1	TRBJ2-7	TGCGCCAGCAGCCAAGGGGGCCAGAACTACGAGCAGTACTTC	CASSQGGQNYEQYF
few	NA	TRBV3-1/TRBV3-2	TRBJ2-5	TGTGCCAGCAGCCCGGACCGGTTTTCGGCCCAGTACTTC	CASSPDRFSAQYF
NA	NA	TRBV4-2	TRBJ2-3	TGTGCCAGCAGCCAAACAGGGTACACAGATACGCAGTATTTT	CASSQTGYTDTQYF
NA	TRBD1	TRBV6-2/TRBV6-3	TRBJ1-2	TGTGCCAGCAGTTACTCGCCTGACAGGGGGCAGAATGGCTACACCTTC	CASSYSPDRGQNGYTF
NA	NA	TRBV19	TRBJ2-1	TGTGCCAGTACACCTGGACTGGAGAGTTACAATGAGCAGTTCTTC	CASTPGLESYNEQFF
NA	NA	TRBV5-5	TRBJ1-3	TGTGCCAGCAGCGATTTACGGGGGGGCAACACCATATATTTT	CASSDLRGGNTIYF
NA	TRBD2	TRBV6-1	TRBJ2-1	TGTGCCAGCAGTGGAAGACTAGCGGGGGGGACCTACAATGAGCAGTTCTTC	CASSGRLAGGTYNEQFF
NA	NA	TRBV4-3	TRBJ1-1	TGCGCCAGCAGCCAAGACTTCCTATCCAAGGAGTTGAACACTGAAGCTTTCTTT	CASSQDFLSKELNTEAFF
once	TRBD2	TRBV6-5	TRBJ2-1	TGTGCCAGCAGTTACGGGACTAGCGGGAATGAGCAGTTCTTC	CASSYGTSGNEQFF
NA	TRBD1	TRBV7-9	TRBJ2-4	TGTGCCAGCAGCGGCGAGGGGGCAACAGACAAAAACATTCAGTACTTC	CASSGEGATDKNIQYF